Following are 20 T cell receptor beta chains from one sample sequenced in a study of neurological immune-mediated disorders. TCRdb reprocessed the 5' RACE reads with MiXCR, giving one entry per CDR3 protein. The sample has tens of thousands of distinct CDR3 sequences, 3.5% to 4% seen once. Sequencing used PBMCs. The source is a man younger than 40 with multiple sclerosis.

This clonotype appeared many times. This sequence joins TRBV12-3 or TRBV12-4 and TRBJ1-2; TRBD1 might be the D (5 bases). This CDR3 has 14 residues. Trimming shortened V by 7 bases and J by 4 bases, and 16 bases separated the two germline ends. The CDR3, as DNA: TGTGCCAGCACCACAAACAGGAGAGTCTATGGCTACACCTTC. The encoded protein is CASTTNRRVYGYTF.

In this sample, this clonotype turned up a few times. At one of its ends the junction is not consistent with the germline gene, which may arise from a read error. The J gene is TRBJ1-6, the V gene TRBV6-5; D is possibly TRBD1 (6 bases). This CDR3 contains 15 residues. CDR1 is MNHEY, CDR2 SVGAGI, per germline. CDR3 region: CASSYSRTADSPLNF. DNA of the CDR3: TGTGCCAGCAGTTACTCGCGGACAGCGGATTCACCCCTCAACTTT.

Concerning this clonotype: An end of the junction differs from the germline gene, which may be a read error. This chain connects TRBV30 to TRBJ1-5; 8 positions agree with TRBD1. This CDR3 contains 13 residues. Looked up from germline, CDR1 is GTSNPN and CDR2 is SVGIG (reference sequence). CDR3 sequence (DNA): TGTGCCTGGAGTGGACAGGGGAGGCAGCCCCAGAATTTT. Translation gives CAWSGQGRQPQNF. The complete variable domain, with remaining parts taken from reference TRBV30 and TRBJ1-5, reads SQTIHQWPATLVQPVGSPLSLECTVEGTSNPNLYWYRQAAGRGLQLLFYSVGIGQISSEVPQNLSASRPQDRQFILSSKKLLLSDSGFYLCAWSGQGRQPQNFGDGTRLSIL.

This clonotype was counted many times. CDR3 residues: CASSFLALGYTF. The DNA for the CDR3 is TGTGCCAGCAGCTTTTTAGCCCTTGGCTACACCTTC. This chain links TRBV7-9 with TRBJ1-2; no definite D call. V gave up 3 bases and J gave up 7 bases, with 9 bases separating them. In germline, CDR1 is SEHNR, CDR2 FQNEAQ (reference sequence). The CDR3 runs 12 residues.

This clonotype was detected ten times or more. The CDR3 sequence: CASSSHRTDTQYF. CDR3 nucleotide sequence: TGTGCCAGCAGTTCCCATCGCACAGATACGCAGTATTTT. The gene calls are TRBV6-5 and TRBJ2-3; D unclear. The CDR3 runs 13 residues. CDR1 and CDR2 (germline): MNHEY, SVGAGI. Trimming removed 4 bases at V and 1 base at J, with 6 bases between.

This clonotype occurred a few times. The chain has TRBV4-1 and TRBJ2-1; perhaps TRBD1 as D (6 bases). The CDR3 runs 17 residues. Germline V gene lookup returns CDR1 MGHRA and CDR2 YSYEKL. Trimming pared 1 base from V and 0 bases from J, leaving 13 bases between. CDR3 sequence (DNA): TGCGCCAGCAGCCAAGCTGTGGACAGTAGCTCCTACAATGAGCAGTTCTTC. Amino acids: CASSQAVDSSSYNEQFF.

This clonotype was recorded many times. V is TRBV5-1 and J is TRBJ2-4; maybe TRBD1 (5 bases). Germline V gives CDR1 SGHRS, CDR2 YFSETQ. The CDR3 totals 13 residues. V dropped 1 base and J dropped 11 bases, with 13 bases sitting between them. CDR3 nucleotide sequence: TGCGCCAGCAGCTTGTGGGGCGGCAGCGTTCAGTACTTC. As protein: CASSLWGGSVQYF.

In its sample, this clonotype was seen a few times. The chain joins TRBV3-1 to TRBJ1-1; D gene uncertain. The CDR3 covers 13 residues. Germline V gene sequence: CDR1 LGHDT, CDR2 YNNKEL (reference sequence). Deletions cut 6 bases from V and 4 bases from J, with 12 bases between. DNA for the CDR3: TGTGCCAGCAGTATTACCAAGGGCACTGAAGCTTTCTTT. Amino acids: CASSITKGTEAFF.

This clonotype turned up a few times. The chain combines TRBV10-3 with TRBJ2-7; possibly TRBD1 for D (5 bases). Per the germline V gene, CDR1 is ENHRY and CDR2 is SYGVKD. The CDR3 runs to 14 residues. Trimming left V 0 bases short and J 5 bases short, with 11 bases between. CDR3 protein: CAISESERGHEQYF. The DNA of the CDR3 is TGTGCCATCAGTGAGTCGGAAAGGGGCCACGAGCAGTACTTC.

The table lists this clonotype with many counts. The J gene is TRBJ1-1, the V gene TRBV10-2; D perhaps matches TRBD1 (6 bases). Trimming took off 2 bases at V and 7 bases at J, with 11 bases between the two ends. Germline CDR1 reads WSHSY; CDR2 reads SAAADI. The CDR3 has 13 amino acids. The CDR3 spells CASSEDRWIEAFF. CDR3 sequence (DNA): TGCGCCAGCAGTGAGGACAGGTGGATTGAAGCTTTCTTT.

There are many counts of this clonotype. V and J are TRBV5-1 and TRBJ1-4; TRBD1 matches 9 bases. The V segment lost 0 bases and the J segment 6 bases; nucleotides outside the gene matches: 0. This CDR3 contains 14 residues. Germline CDR1 SGHRS, CDR2 YFSETQ. The CDR3 loop is CASSLGQGDEKLFF. CDR3 DNA: TGCGCCAGCAGCTTGGGACAGGGGGATGAAAAACTGTTTTTT.

By frequency in the sample, this clonotype is medium-sized. V and J are TRBV7-3 and TRBJ1-1; 8 bases agree with TRBD1. V dropped 2 bases and J dropped 3; count of bases not matched to a gene: 5. Germline-derived CDR1 and CDR2 are SGHTA and FQGTGA. The CDR3 has 15 residues. CDR3 in amino acids: CASSLSATGDTEAFF. As DNA, the CDR3 is TGTGCCAGCAGCTTATCCGCGACAGGGGACACTGAAGCTTTCTTT. The entire variable domain, with the rest obtained from reference TRBV7-3 and TRBJ1-1, is as follows: GAGVSQTPSNKVTEKGKYVELRCDPISGHTALYWYRQSLGQGPEFLIYFQGTGAADDSGLPNDRFFAVRPEGSVSTLKIQRTERGDSAVYLCASSLSATGDTEAFFGQGTRLTVV.

Many counts were recorded for this clonotype. The chain is built from TRBV29-1 and TRBJ1-1, with a weak D call TRBD1 (5 bases). The CDR3 length is 12 residues. Trimming took off 4 bases at V and 5 bases at J, with 11 bases between the two ends. The germline V gene encodes CDR1 SQVTM and CDR2 ANQGSEA. CDR3 DNA: TGCAGCGTTGCCGGGGGTGTGACTGAAGCTTTCTTT. It codes for CSVAGGVTEAFF.

On this clonotype itself: Germline is not matched at one junction end, which may reflect a read error. The J gene is TRBJ1-5, the V gene TRBV20-1; no definite D call. This CDR3 contains 13 residues. From germline, CDR1 is DFQATT and CDR2 SNEGSKA (reference sequence). CDR3 bases: TGCAGTGCTGGAGGGTCTAGCAATCAGCCCCAGAATTTT. Encoded protein: CSAGGSSNQPQNF.

This clonotype appeared many times. CDR3 nucleotides: TGCAGTGCTAGTCCTAGGGGGCCTTTAGAGACCCAGTACTTC. Translation gives CSASPRGPLETQYF. The chain combines TRBV20-1 with TRBJ2-5, with 7 bases fitting TRBD1. Trimming removed 3 bases from V and 4 bases from J; junction bases left unmatched: 8. CDR1 DFQATT and CDR2 SNEGSKA come from the germline V gene (reference sequence). The CDR3 is made up of 14 amino acids.

This clonotype was recorded at least ten times. CDR3 sequence (DNA): TGCGCCAGCAGCTTGGGACAGGGGCTTTACGAGCAGTACTTC. It yields the protein CASSLGQGLYEQYF. The chain carries TRBV5-1 and TRBJ2-7; 8 bases match TRBD1. Germline CDR1 and CDR2: SGHRS and YFSETQ. V lost 0 bases and J lost 4; bases outside the gene matches: 3. CDR3 size: 14 residues.

As for this clonotype: Since no conserved phenylalanine or tryptophan closes the CDR3, a read error is the likely cause. The chain is built from TRBV5-1 and TRBJ2-5; 8 bases fit TRBD2. This CDR3 spans 15 amino acids. The trim removed 0 bases at V and 7 bases at J, leaving 8 bases unmatched. Germline assignment: CDR1 SGHRS and CDR2 YFSETQ. The CDR3, as DNA: TGCGCCAGCAGCTTGGGGCTAGCGGGTGTCCCGACCCAGTACTGC. This codes for CASSLGLAGVPTQYC.

In its sample, this clonotype was seen a few times. This chain uses TRBV20-1 with TRBJ2-5; 10 bases agree with TRBD2. Germline assignment: CDR1 DFQATT and CDR2 SNEGSKA (reference sequence). The CDR3 contains 14 residues. Trimming cost V 1 base and J 6 bases; bases outside gene matches: 5. The CDR3 spells CSARASGGQKTQYF. The CDR3 DNA sequence: TGCAGTGCTAGAGCTAGCGGGGGACAAAAGACCCAGTACTTC.

The J gene is TRBJ1-5, the V gene TRBV5-5; 7 bases are a match to TRBD1. The V gene end was trimmed by 3 bases and the J gene end by 0 bases; junction bases not matched to a gene: 3. The CDR3 extends over 15 amino acids. Germline loops: CDR1 SGHKS, CDR2 YYEKEE (reference sequence). CDR3: CASSWGQLSNQPQHF. CDR3 nucleotides: TGTGCCAGCAGCTGGGGACAGCTTAGCAATCAGCCCCAGCATTTT.

This clonotype was observed many times. The J gene is TRBJ2-7, the V gene TRBV9; 8 bases line up with TRBD2. CDR1 is SGDLS and CDR2 is YYNGEE in the germline V gene. V trimming: 4 bases; J trimming: 3 bases; junction bases outside the gene matches: 9. This CDR3 region has 15 residues. CDR3 amino acids: CASSPPGGIVYEQYF. The CDR3 DNA follows: TGTGCCAGCAGCCCCCCGGGGGGGATAGTCTACGAGCAGTACTTC.